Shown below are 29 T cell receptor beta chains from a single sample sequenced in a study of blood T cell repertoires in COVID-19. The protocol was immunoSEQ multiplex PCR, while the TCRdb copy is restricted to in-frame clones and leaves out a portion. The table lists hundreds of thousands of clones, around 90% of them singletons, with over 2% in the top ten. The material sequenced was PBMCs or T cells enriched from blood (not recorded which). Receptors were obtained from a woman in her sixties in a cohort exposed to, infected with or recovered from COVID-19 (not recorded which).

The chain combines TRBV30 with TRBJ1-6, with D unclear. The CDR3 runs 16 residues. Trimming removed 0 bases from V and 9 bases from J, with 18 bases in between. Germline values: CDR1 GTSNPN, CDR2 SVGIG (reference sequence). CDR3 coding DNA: TGTGCCTGGAGTGTAGGACGGCTGAAGCGGGGTTCACCCCTCCACTTT. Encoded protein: CAWSVGRLKRGSPLHF.

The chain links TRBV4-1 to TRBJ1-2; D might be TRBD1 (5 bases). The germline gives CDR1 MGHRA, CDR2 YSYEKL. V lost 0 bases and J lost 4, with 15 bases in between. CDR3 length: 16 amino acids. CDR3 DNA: TGCGCCAGCAGCCAAGATCCTGCGGGGCAGGGCTATGGCTACACCTTC. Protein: CASSQDPAGQGYGYTF.

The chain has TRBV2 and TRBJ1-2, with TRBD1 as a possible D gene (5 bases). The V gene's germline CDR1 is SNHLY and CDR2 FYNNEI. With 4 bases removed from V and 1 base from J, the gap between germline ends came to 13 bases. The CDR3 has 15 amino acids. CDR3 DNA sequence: TGTGCCAGCAGTGTCAGACAGACCGTTAACTATGGCTACACCTTC. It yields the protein CASSVRQTVNYGYTF.

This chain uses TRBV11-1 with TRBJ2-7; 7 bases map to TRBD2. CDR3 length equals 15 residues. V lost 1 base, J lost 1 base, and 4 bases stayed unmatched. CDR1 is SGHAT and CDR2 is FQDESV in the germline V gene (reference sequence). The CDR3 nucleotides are TGTGCCAGCAGCTTAGAAGCGGGGAGGTCCTACGAGCAGTACTTC. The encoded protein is CASSLEAGRSYEQYF.

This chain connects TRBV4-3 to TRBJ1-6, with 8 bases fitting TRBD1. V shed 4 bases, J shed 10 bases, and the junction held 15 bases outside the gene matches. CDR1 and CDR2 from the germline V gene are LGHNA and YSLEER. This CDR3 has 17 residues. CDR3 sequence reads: CASSPQPQGARPSPLHF. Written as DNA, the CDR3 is TGCGCCAGCAGCCCACAGCCCCAGGGGGCTCGTCCCTCACCCCTCCACTTT.

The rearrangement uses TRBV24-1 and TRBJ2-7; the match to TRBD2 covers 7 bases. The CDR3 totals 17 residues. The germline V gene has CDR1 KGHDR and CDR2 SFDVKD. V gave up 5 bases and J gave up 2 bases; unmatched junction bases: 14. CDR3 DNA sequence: TGTGCCACCAGTGGGCCGGCACGGGGGGAAGGTCCCTACGAGCAGTACTTC. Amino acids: CATSGPARGEGPYEQYF.

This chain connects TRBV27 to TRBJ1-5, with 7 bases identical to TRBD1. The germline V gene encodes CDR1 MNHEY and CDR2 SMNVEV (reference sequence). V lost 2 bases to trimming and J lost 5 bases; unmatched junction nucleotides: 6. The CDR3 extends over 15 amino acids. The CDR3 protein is CASSLHYRGDQPQHF. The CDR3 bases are TGTGCCAGCAGTTTACACTACAGGGGTGATCAGCCCCAGCATTTT.

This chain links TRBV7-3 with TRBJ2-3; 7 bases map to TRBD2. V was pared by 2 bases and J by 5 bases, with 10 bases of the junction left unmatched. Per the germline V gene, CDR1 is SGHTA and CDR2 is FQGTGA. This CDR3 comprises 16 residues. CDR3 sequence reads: CASSLGAGEGIDTQYF. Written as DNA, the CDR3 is TGTGCCAGCAGCTTAGGGGCGGGAGAGGGAATAGATACGCAGTATTTT. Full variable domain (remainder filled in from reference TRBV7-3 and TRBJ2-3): GAGVSQTPSNKVTEKGKYVELRCDPISGHTALYWYRQSLGQGPEFLIYFQGTGAADDSGLPNDRFFAVRPEGSVSTLKIQRTERGDSAVYLCASSLGAGEGIDTQYFGPGTRLTVL.

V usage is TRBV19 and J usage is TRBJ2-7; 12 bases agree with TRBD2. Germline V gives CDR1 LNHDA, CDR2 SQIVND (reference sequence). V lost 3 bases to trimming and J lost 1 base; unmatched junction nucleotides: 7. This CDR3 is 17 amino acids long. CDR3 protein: CASSIRTTSGRSYEQYF. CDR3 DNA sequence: TGTGCCAGTAGTATCCGGACCACTAGCGGGAGGTCCTACGAGCAGTACTTC.

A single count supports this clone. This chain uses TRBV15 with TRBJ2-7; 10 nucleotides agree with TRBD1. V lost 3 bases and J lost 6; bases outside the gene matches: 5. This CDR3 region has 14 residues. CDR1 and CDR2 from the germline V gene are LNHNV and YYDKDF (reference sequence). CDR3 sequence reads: CATSSRDRGFEQYF. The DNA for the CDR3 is TGTGCCACCAGCAGCCGGGACAGGGGTTTCGAGCAGTACTTC.

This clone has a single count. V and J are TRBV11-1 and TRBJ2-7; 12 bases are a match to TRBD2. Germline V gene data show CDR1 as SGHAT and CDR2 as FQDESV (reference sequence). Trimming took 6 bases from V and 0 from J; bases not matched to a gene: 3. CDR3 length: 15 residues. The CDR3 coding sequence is TGTGCCAGCAGTCGGACTAGCGGGACCTCCTACGAGCAGTACTTC. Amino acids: CASSRTSGTSYEQYF. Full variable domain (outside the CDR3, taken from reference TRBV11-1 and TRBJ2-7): EAEVAQSPRYKITEKSQAVAFWCDPISGHATLYWYRQILGQGPELLVQFQDESVVDDSQLPKDRFSAERLKGVDSTLKIQPAELGDSAMYLCASSRTSGTSYEQYFGPGTRLTVT.

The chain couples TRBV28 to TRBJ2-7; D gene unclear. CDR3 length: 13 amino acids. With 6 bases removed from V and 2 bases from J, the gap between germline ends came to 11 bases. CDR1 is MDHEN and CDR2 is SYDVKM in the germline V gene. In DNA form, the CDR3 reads TGTGCCAGCAGCCCTTCAGGCCCCTACGAGCAGTACTTC. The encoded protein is CASSPSGPYEQYF.

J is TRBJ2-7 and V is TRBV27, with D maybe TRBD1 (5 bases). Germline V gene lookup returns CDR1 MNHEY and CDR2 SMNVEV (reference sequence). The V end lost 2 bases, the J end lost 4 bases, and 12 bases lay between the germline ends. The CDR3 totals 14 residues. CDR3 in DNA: TGTGCCAGCAGTTTAGAGCAGGGAAGGTACGAGCAGTACTTC. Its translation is CASSLEQGRYEQYF.

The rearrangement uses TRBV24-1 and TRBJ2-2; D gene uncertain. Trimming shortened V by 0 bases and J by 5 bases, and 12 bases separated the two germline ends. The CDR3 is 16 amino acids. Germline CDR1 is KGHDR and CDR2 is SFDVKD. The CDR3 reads CATSDLVLAGTGELFF. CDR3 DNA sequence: TGTGCCACCAGTGATTTGGTATTAGCTGGGACCGGGGAGCTGTTTTTT.

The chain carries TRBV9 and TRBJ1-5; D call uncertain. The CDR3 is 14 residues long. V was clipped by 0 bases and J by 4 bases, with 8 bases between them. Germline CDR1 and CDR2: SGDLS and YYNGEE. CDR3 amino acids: CASSVDVRNQPQHF. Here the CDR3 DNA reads TGTGCCAGCAGCGTAGACGTGAGGAATCAGCCCCAGCATTTT.

CDR3 sequence reads: CASSFDRVSPLHF. For the CDR3, the DNA is TGTGCCAGCAGTTTCGACAGGGTTTCACCCCTCCACTTT. V and J are TRBV12-3 or TRBV12-4 and TRBJ1-6; 7 bases line up with TRBD1. This CDR3 has 13 residues. The V gene end was trimmed by 3 bases and the J gene end by 9 bases; junction bases not matched to a gene: 2.

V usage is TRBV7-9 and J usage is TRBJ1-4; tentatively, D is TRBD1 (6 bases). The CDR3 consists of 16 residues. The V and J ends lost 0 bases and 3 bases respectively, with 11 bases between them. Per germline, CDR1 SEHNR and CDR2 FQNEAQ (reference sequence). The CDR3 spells CASSLAMDSSNEKLFF. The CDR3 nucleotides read TGTGCCAGCAGCTTAGCGATGGACAGCTCTAATGAAAAACTGTTTTTT.

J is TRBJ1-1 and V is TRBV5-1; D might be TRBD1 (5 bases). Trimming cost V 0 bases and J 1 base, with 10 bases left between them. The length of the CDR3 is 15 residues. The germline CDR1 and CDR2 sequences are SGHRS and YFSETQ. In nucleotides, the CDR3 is TGCGCCAGCAGCTTGGATGGGGCCCCGAACACTGAAGCTTTCTTT. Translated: CASSLDGAPNTEAFF.

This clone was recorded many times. The CDR3 coding sequence is TGTGCCAGCAGTTACAAAGGGACAGGGGTTTCACCCCTCCACTTT. Translation gives CASSYKGTGVSPLHF. The chain employs TRBV6-5 and TRBJ1-6; 10 bases line up with TRBD1. CDR3 length equals 15 residues. Germline lookup yields CDR1 MNHEY and CDR2 SVGAGI. V shed 2 bases, J shed 9 bases, and the junction held 4 bases outside the gene matches.

The CDR3 here is CASSLLRLKADTQYF. The CDR3, as DNA: TGTGCCAGCAGCTTACTTCGGCTGAAAGCGGATACGCAGTATTTT. The chain combines TRBV11-2 with TRBJ2-3; no definite D call. CDR1 and CDR2 from the germline V gene are SGHAT and FQNNGV. The V and J ends lost 2 bases and 6 bases respectively, with 15 bases between them. CDR3 size: 15 residues.

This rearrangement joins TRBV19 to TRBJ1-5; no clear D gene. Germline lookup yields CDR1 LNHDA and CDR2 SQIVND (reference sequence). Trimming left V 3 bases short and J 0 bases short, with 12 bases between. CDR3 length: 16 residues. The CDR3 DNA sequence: TGTGCCAGTAGTATGGGCCGGACTTATAGCAATCAGCCCCAGCATTTT. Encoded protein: CASSMGRTYSNQPQHF.

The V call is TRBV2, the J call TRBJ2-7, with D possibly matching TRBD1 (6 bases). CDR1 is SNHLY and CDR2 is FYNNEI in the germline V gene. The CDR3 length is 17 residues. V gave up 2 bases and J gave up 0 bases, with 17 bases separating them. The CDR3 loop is CASSEILPGQSSYEQYF. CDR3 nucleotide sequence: TGTGCCAGCAGTGAAATCCTACCGGGACAAAGCTCCTACGAGCAGTACTTC.

The CDR3: CASPTGFTGELFF. As DNA, the CDR3 is TGTGCCAGCCCGACAGGGTTCACCGGGGAGCTGTTTTTT. The V and J genes are TRBV19 and TRBJ2-2; 7 bases match TRBD1. V was clipped by 9 bases and J by 4 bases; unmatched bases: 5. The germline V gene has CDR1 LNHDA and CDR2 SQIVND (reference sequence). This CDR3 is 13 amino acids long.

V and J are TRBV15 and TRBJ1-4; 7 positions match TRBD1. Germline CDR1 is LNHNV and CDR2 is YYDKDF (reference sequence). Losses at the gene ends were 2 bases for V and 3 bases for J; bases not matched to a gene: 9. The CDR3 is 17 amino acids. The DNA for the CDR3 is TGTGCCACCAGCAGAATCCCCCGGGACAGACCTAATGAAAAACTGTTTTTT. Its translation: CATSRIPRDRPNEKLFF.

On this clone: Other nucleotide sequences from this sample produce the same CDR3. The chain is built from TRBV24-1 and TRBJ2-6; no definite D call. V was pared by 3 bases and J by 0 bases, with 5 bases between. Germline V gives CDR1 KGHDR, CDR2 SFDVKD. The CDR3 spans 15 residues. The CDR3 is CATSDHSSGANVLTF. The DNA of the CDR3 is TGTGCCACCAGTGATCACAGCTCTGGGGCCAACGTCCTGACTTTC.

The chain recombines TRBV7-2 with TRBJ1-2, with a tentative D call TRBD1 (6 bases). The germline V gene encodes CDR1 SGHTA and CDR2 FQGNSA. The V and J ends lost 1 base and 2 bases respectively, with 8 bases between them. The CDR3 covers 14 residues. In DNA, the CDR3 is TGTGCCAGCAGCTTAGGGCAGGGGAACTATGGCTACACCTTC. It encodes CASSLGQGNYGYTF. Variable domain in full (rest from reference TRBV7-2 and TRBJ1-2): GAGVSQSPSNKVTEKGKDVELRCDPISGHTALYWYRQSLGQGLEFLIYFQGNSAPDKSGLPSDRFSAERTGGSVSTLTIQRTQQEDSAVYLCASSLGQGNYGYTFGSGTRLTVV.

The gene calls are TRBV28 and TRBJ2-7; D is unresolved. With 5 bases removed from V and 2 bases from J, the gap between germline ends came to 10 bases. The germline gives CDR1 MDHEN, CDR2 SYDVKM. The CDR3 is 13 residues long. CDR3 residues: CASSGLIPYEQYF. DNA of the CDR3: TGTGCCAGCAGTGGGCTAATCCCCTACGAGCAGTACTTC.

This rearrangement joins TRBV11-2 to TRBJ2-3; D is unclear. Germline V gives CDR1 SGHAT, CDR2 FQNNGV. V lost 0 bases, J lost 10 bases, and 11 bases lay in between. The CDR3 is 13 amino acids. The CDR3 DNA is TGTGCCAGCAGCTTAGATATTCGGTCTTCGCAGTATTTT. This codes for CASSLDIRSSQYF.

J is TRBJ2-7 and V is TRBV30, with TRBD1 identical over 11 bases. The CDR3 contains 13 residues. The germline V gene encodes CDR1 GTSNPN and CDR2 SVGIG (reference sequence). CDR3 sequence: CAFRTGGPSEQYF. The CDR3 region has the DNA TGTGCGTTTCGGACAGGGGGCCCCTCCGAGCAGTACTTC.